This passage covers 17 T cell receptor beta chains from one sample sequenced in a study of molecular identifiers for immune sequencing clone quantification. One entry per CDR3 protein, called by TCRdb with MiXCR from the PCR reads. The sample has about 640,000 distinct CDR3 sequences, about 20% seen once. Sample: naive CD8+ T cells from blood, with Jurkat cell RNA spiked in. The sample's subset: FACS-sorted CD8+CD4-CCR7+CD45RA+ naive T cells. Every receptor here comes from a human donor in good health. Some libraries in this study had Jurkat cell RNA spiked in.

For this clonotype: The junction departs from the called germline gene at one end, perhaps through a read error. This chain joins TRBV9 and TRBJ1-5; D not certain. This CDR3 region has 15 residues. CDR1 and CDR2 (germline): SGDLS, YYNGEE. DNA for the CDR3: TGTGCCAGCAGCGTAGGGGAGTTCAGCAATCAGCCCCGGCATTTT. Its protein product is CASSVGEFSNQPRHF.

This clonotype was counted many times. The V call is TRBV13, the J call TRBJ2-5; D is possibly TRBD1 (5 bases). The CDR3 consists of 14 residues. From germline, CDR1 is PRHDT and CDR2 FYEKMQ (reference sequence). V shed 5 bases and J shed 1 base, with 11 bases lying between them. The CDR3 nucleotides read TGTGCCAGCAGCACCCGACAGCCCCAAGAGACCCAGTACTTC. Its translation is CASSTRQPQETQYF.

About this clonotype: This sequence may be a read error, since a much larger clone differs from it by one base. The chain employs TRBV7-9 and TRBJ2-1; 11 bases fit TRBD2. Germline V gives CDR1 SEHNR, CDR2 FQNEAQ (reference sequence). The CDR3 runs to 15 residues. V was pared by 4 bases and J by 8 bases, with 7 bases of the junction left unmatched. The CDR3 nucleotides are TGTGCCAGCAGCTCGGGACTAGCGGATATGGATGAGCAGTTCTTC. Its protein product is CASSSGLADMDEQFF.

This clonotype was seen a handful of times. The genes are TRBV4-3 and TRBJ2-1, with no clear D. Germline CDR1 and CDR2: LGHNA and YSLEER. The CDR3 is 16 residues long. Trimming shortened V by 1 base and J by 0 bases, and 10 bases separated the two germline ends. In DNA, the CDR3 is TGCGCCAGCAGCCAAGTAGGGTCTAGCTCCTACAATGAGCAGTTCTTC. Translation: CASSQVGSSSYNEQFF.

V usage is TRBV6-5 and J usage is TRBJ2-2; possibly TRBD1 for D (6 bases). This CDR3 has 18 amino acids. The V gene's germline CDR1 is MNHEY and CDR2 SVGAGI. V lost 0 bases to trimming and J lost 4 bases, with 18 bases between them. The chain's CDR3 is CASSYSSQGYSSTGELFF. The CDR3 DNA reads as TGTGCCAGCAGTTACTCGTCTCAGGGGTACTCGAGCACCGGGGAGCTGTTTTTT.

The table lists this clonotype with many counts. The genes are TRBV5-1 and TRBJ1-1; 7 bases are a match to TRBD1. The CDR3 loop spans 15 amino acids. Trimming took 2 bases from V and 0 from J; bases not matched to a gene: 4. Germline V gene lookup returns CDR1 SGHRS and CDR2 YFSETQ. The CDR3 loop reads CASSLAGGMNTEAFF. The CDR3 bases are TGCGCCAGCAGCTTAGCAGGGGGAATGAACACTGAAGCTTTCTTT.

The sample holds many counts of this clonotype. The chain has TRBV3-1 and TRBJ2-7; a weak D match, TRBD1 (5 bases). The CDR3 has 15 residues. Germline V lookup: CDR1 LGHDT, CDR2 YNNKEL (reference sequence). Trimming stripped 4 bases from V and 2 bases from J, with 15 bases between. The CDR3 region is CASSLDAGIAYEQYF. In DNA form, the CDR3 reads TGTGCCAGCAGCCTCGACGCAGGGATAGCCTACGAGCAGTACTTC.

This clonotype was seen a handful of times. This could be a read error, since a much larger clone is one nucleotide away. The rearrangement uses TRBV12-3 or TRBV12-4 and TRBJ2-4, with D possibly being TRBD1 (6 bases). There are 15 residues in the CDR3. For the CDR3, the DNA is TGTGCCAGCCCCGGACAGCCTCTAGCCAGAAACATTCAGTACTTC. It encodes CASPGQPLARNIQYF.

This clonotype was found many times. The chain couples TRBV5-1 to TRBJ1-1, with 8 bases identical to TRBD1. This CDR3 contains 15 residues. Germline V lookup: CDR1 SGHRS, CDR2 YFSETQ. V trimming: 2 bases; J trimming: 5 bases; junction bases outside the gene matches: 8. The CDR3 is CASSLSQGAYTEAFF. The CDR3 DNA is TGCGCCAGCAGCTTATCCCAGGGGGCCTATACTGAAGCTTTCTTT.

This clonotype was detected a few times. The chain uses TRBV11-2 and TRBJ1-2; perhaps TRBD1 as D (5 bases). V lost 2 bases, J lost 0 bases, and 13 bases lay in between. CDR1 is SGHAT, CDR2 FQNNGV, per germline. CDR3 length: 16 residues. The CDR3 loop is CASSLQGSNPNYGYTF. As DNA, the CDR3 is TGTGCCAGCAGCTTACAGGGATCCAACCCTAACTATGGCTACACCTTC.

This clonotype was found many times. V usage is TRBV4-1 and J usage is TRBJ2-3; 8 bases match TRBD1. CDR1 MGHRA and CDR2 YSYEKL come from the germline V gene. This CDR3 has 16 residues. With 2 bases clipped from V and 1 base from J, the junction kept 5 bases outside the gene matches. This CDR3 is CASSQTGGSGTDTQYF. CDR3 DNA: TGCGCCAGCAGCCAAACAGGGGGTTCGGGCACAGATACGCAGTATTTT.

Regarding this clonotype: Just one base apart from a much larger clone, this may be a read error. This chain links TRBV5-6 with TRBJ2-1, with 10 bases identical to TRBD2. CDR1 and CDR2 from the germline V gene are SGHDT and YYEEEE. This CDR3 comprises 18 residues. The CDR3 sequence is CASSRTSGHVSSNNEQFF. CDR3 in DNA: TGTGCCAGCAGCCGGACTAGCGGACACGTGAGCTCCAACAATGAGCAGTTCTTC.

The V and J genes are TRBV27 and TRBJ2-5, with a tentative D call TRBD2 (6 bases). This CDR3 is built from 15 residues. Germline CDR1 reads MNHEY; CDR2 reads SMNVEV (reference sequence). The V end lost 5 bases, the J end lost 5 bases, and 18 bases lay between the germline ends. The chain's CDR3 is CASSGGAPEGETQYF. The CDR3 bases are TGTGCCAGCAGTGGCGGGGCTCCCGAGGGTGAGACCCAGTACTTC.

This clonotype occurred many times. The CDR3 spells CASSQGWGTRSSYEQYF. CDR3 sequence (DNA): TGCGCCAGCAGCCAAGGTTGGGGTACCCGAAGCTCCTACGAGCAGTACTTC. The chain recombines TRBV4-1 with TRBJ2-7; D remains unclear. V lost 1 base and J 0 bases, leaving 16 bases between the germline ends. Per germline, CDR1 MGHRA and CDR2 YSYEKL. The CDR3 spans 17 residues.

This clonotype was observed once. V is TRBV9 and J is TRBJ2-5, with 7 nucleotides matching TRBD1. Germline trimming cut 3 bases from V and 3 bases from J; bases unmatched to any gene: 20. CDR3 length equals 19 residues. CDR1 and CDR2 (germline): SGDLS, YYNGEE. The CDR3 DNA sequence: TGTGCCAGCAGCGCCGGGGCGACAAACGGACAGGTGCTTGAAGAGACCCAGTACTTC. It is translated as CASSAGATNGQVLEETQYF.

In this sample, this clonotype turned up many times. The chain recombines TRBV3-1 with TRBJ1-1; TRBD1 is a possible D gene (5 bases). The CDR3 length is 13 residues. V shed 2 bases and J shed 5 bases, with 9 bases lying between them. Germline V gene data show CDR1 as LGHDT and CDR2 as YNNKEL (reference sequence). For the CDR3, the DNA is TGTGCCAGCAGCCAAACGGGGGAAACTGAAGCTTTCTTT. This codes for CASSQTGETEAFF.

This clonotype has at least ten counts. The chain uses TRBV28 and TRBJ2-7; TRBD1 matches 10 bases. Per germline, CDR1 MDHEN and CDR2 SYDVKM. The CDR3 has 14 residues. V shed 5 bases, J shed 7 bases, and the junction held 8 bases outside the gene matches. The CDR3: CASSVLTDRGEQYF. The CDR3 DNA follows: TGTGCCAGCAGTGTACTTACGGACAGGGGGGAGCAGTACTTC.